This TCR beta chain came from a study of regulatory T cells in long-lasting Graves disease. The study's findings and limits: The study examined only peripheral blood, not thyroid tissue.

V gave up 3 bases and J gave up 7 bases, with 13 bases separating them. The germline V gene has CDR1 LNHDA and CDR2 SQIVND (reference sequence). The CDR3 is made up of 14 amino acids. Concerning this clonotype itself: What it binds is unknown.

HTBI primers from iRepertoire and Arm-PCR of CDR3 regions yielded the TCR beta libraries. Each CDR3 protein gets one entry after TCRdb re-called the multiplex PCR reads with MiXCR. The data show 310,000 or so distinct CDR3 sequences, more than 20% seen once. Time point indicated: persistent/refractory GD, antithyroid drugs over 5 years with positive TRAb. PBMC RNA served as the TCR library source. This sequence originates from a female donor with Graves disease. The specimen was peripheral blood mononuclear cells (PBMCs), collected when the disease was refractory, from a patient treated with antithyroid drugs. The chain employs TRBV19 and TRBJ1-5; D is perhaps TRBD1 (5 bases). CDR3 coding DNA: TGTGCCAGTAGTATGGGAGGGGTTGGCCAGCCCCAGCATTTT. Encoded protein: CASSMGGVGQPQHF.